These 29 T cell receptor beta chains came from one sample sequenced in a study of T cell responses to AZD1222 COVID-19 vaccine. Produced via immunoSEQ multiplex PCR; TCRdb's table is partial and in-frame only. Of some 190,000 clones listed, 88% are singletons. This material consisted of peripheral blood, taken on day 0 of AZD1222 vaccination. The receptors come from an adult in good health.

CDR3 bases: TGTGCCAGCAGCTTGGAAACTAGCGGGGGAGCCGAGGCCCAGTACTTC. Protein sequence: CASSLETSGGAEAQYF. The V gene is TRBV5-5, the J gene TRBJ2-5, with 11 bases fitting TRBD2. This CDR3 has 16 amino acids. Germline lookup yields CDR1 SGHKS and CDR2 YYEKEE (reference sequence). The trim removed 0 bases at V and 9 bases at J, leaving 10 bases unmatched.

V usage is TRBV2 and J usage is TRBJ2-1; D remains unclear. This CDR3 is built from 12 residues. From germline, CDR1 is SNHLY and CDR2 FYNNEI. The germline V and J ends were trimmed by 2 bases and 9 bases, with 8 bases remaining between them. The CDR3 sequence: CASSEFLGEQFF. DNA of the CDR3: TGTGCCAGCAGTGAATTCCTTGGTGAGCAGTTCTTC.

The chain employs TRBV10-3 and TRBJ2-3; TRBD2 matches at 14 bases. V lost 6 bases and J lost 3; bases outside the gene matches: 8. CDR3 size: 17 residues. CDR1 is ENHRY, CDR2 SYGVKD, per germline. CDR3 in DNA: TGTGCCATCAGAGGGACTAGCGGGGGTCCCGGGACAGATACGCAGTATTTT. Translation: CAIRGTSGGPGTDTQYF.

The V and J genes are TRBV4-2 and TRBJ2-1, with TRBD2 matching over 15 bases. The V and J ends lost 1 base and 8 bases, in that order; junction bases with no gene match: 12. The CDR3 consists of 19 residues. Germline-derived CDR1 and CDR2 are LGHNA and YNFKEQ. The CDR3 reads CASSQGVTGTSGGHYEQFF. CDR3 nucleotides: TGTGCCAGCAGCCAAGGAGTTACTGGGACTAGCGGGGGGCACTATGAGCAGTTCTTC.

The chain's CDR3 is CASSLVGGNTEAFF. In DNA form, the CDR3 reads TGTGCCAGCAGCTTAGTCGGGGGGAACACTGAAGCTTTCTTT. The chain joins TRBV7-9 to TRBJ1-1, with D perhaps matching TRBD1 (5 bases). V lost 1 base and J 1 base, leaving 7 bases between the germline ends. Germline V lookup: CDR1 SEHNR, CDR2 FQNEAQ (reference sequence). CDR3 length equals 14 residues.

Written as DNA, the CDR3 is TGTGCCATCCGGCAGGGGGACGGTCAGCCCCAGCATTTT. Amino acid sequence: CAIRQGDGQPQHF. The chain employs TRBV10-3 and TRBJ1-5; the match to TRBD1 covers 7 bases. Germline lookup yields CDR1 ENHRY and CDR2 SYGVKD. V shed 8 bases, J shed 6 bases, and the junction held 7 bases outside the gene matches. The CDR3 covers 13 residues.

The rearrangement joins TRBV10-1 to TRBJ1-5; D not resolved. Trimming stripped 7 bases from V and 6 bases from J, with 13 bases between. CDR3 size: 13 residues. In germline, CDR1 is WNHNN, CDR2 SYGVQD (reference sequence). The CDR3, as DNA: TGCGCCAGCACCCTAAAGGGAGGTCAGCCCCAGCATTTT. This codes for CASTLKGGQPQHF.

The chain recombines TRBV10-3 with TRBJ2-2; unclear D gene. V lost 3 bases and J lost 5, with 13 bases in between. Germline V gene data show CDR1 as ENHRY and CDR2 as SYGVKD. The CDR3 loop spans 15 amino acids. The CDR3 spells CAISDKGAPTGELFF. The CDR3 coding sequence is TGTGCCATCAGTGATAAGGGCGCCCCGACCGGGGAGCTGTTTTTT.

The V and J genes are TRBV9 and TRBJ1-1; tentative D call: TRBD1 (5 bases). Germline V gene sequence: CDR1 SGDLS, CDR2 YYNGEE. The length of the CDR3 is 13 residues. V was trimmed by 4 bases and J by 7 bases, leaving 14 bases between them. The CDR3 here is CASSTGDGGEAFF. CDR3 DNA sequence: TGTGCCAGCAGCACAGGAGATGGGGGTGAAGCTTTCTTT.

V gene TRBV19 combines with J gene TRBJ2-7; TRBD1 might be the D (6 bases). Trimming removed 5 bases from V and 2 bases from J, with 10 bases in between. The germline V gene has CDR1 LNHDA and CDR2 SQIVND (reference sequence). This CDR3 contains 13 residues. CDR3 sequence: CASSPRDTYEQYF. As DNA, the CDR3 is TGTGCCAGTAGTCCTCGGGACACCTACGAGCAGTACTTC.

This sequence joins TRBV5-1 and TRBJ2-7, with 9 bases fitting TRBD1. The V gene end was trimmed by 7 bases and the J gene end by 5 bases; junction bases not matched to a gene: 10. Germline V gene lookup returns CDR1 SGHRS and CDR2 YFSETQ. This CDR3 comprises 14 residues. In DNA form, the CDR3 reads TGCGCCAGCCGTGGGGGGACAGGGAAGGACGAGCAGTACTTC. Translated: CASRGGTGKDEQYF.

This chain links TRBV7-2 with TRBJ2-2; D not certain. The CDR3 has 15 amino acids. Germline lookup yields CDR1 SGHTA and CDR2 FQGNSA. Trimming left V 3 bases short and J 3 bases short, with 11 bases between. CDR3 sequence (DNA): TGTGCCAGCAGCTTCTTCAGACCGGACACCGGGGAGCTGTTTTTT. It codes for CASSFFRPDTGELFF. Complete variable domain (other parts from reference TRBV7-2 and TRBJ2-2): GAGVSQSPSNKVTEKGKDVELRCDPISGHTALYWYRQSLGQGLEFLIYFQGNSAPDKSGLPSDRFSAERTGGSVSTLTIQRTQQEDSAVYLCASSFFRPDTGELFFGEGSRLTVL.

This sequence joins TRBV4-2 and TRBJ2-7, with D possibly being TRBD1 (6 bases). V lost 0 bases to trimming and J lost 2 bases, with 11 bases between them. The CDR3 totals 15 residues. CDR1 is LGHNA, CDR2 YNFKEQ, per germline. The CDR3 region has the DNA TGTGCCAGCAGCCAAGATTACAGGGTCCCCTACGAGCAGTACTTC. It yields the protein CASSQDYRVPYEQYF.

As DNA, the CDR3 is TGTGCCAGTAGTATGGTAGATCAGCCCCAGCATTTT. Translating it yields CASSMVDQPQHF. The J gene is TRBJ1-5, the V gene TRBV19; the D is unclear. The CDR3 consists of 12 residues. The germline V gene encodes CDR1 LNHDA and CDR2 SQIVND (reference sequence). The ends were cut back, 3 bases at V and 5 bases at J, with 5 bases in the middle.

The gene calls are TRBV6-5 and TRBJ1-6; no clear D gene. Trimming cost V 8 bases and J 9 bases, with 14 bases left between them. The CDR3 is made up of 13 amino acids. Germline CDR1 and CDR2: MNHEY and SVGAGI. The CDR3 loop is CASPAISSSPLHF. The CDR3, as DNA: TGTGCCAGCCCGGCCATCAGTTCTTCACCCCTCCACTTT.

CDR3 bases: TGTGCCACCAGCGGGAGCCTCGGACCTGGGGCCAACGTCCTGACTTTC. Its translation is CATSGSLGPGANVLTF. The chain links TRBV24-1 to TRBJ2-6, with D tentatively TRBD2 (6 bases). With 7 bases removed from V and 2 bases from J, the gap between germline ends came to 14 bases. The CDR3 length is 16 residues. From germline, CDR1 is KGHDR and CDR2 SFDVKD.

The chain recombines TRBV28 with TRBJ1-5; TRBD1 might be the D (5 bases). V was clipped by 6 bases and J by 3 bases, with 15 bases between them. Germline CDR1 is MDHEN and CDR2 is SYDVKM. The CDR3 has 15 residues. The CDR3, as DNA: TGTGCCAGCAGGCTAGACGGGGGGGACAATCAGCCCCAGCATTTT. Protein sequence: CASRLDGGDNQPQHF.

The chain combines TRBV7-9 with TRBJ2-1; 13 bases are a match to TRBD2. The CDR3 runs to 15 residues. The trim removed 5 bases at V and 8 bases at J, leaving 6 bases unmatched. The germline CDR1 and CDR2 sequences are SEHNR and FQNEAQ (reference sequence). The CDR3 is CASSMGLAGIDEQFF. Written as DNA, the CDR3 is TGTGCCAGCAGCATGGGACTAGCGGGGATCGATGAGCAGTTCTTC.

The CDR3 protein is CASSPNANENRGRNSPLHF. The CDR3 nucleotides read TGTGCCAGCAGTCCCAACGCCAACGAGAACAGGGGGAGGAATTCACCCCTCCACTTT. The rearrangement uses TRBV6-2 or TRBV6-3 and TRBJ1-6; 8 bases align to TRBD1. CDR1 MNHEY and CDR2 SVGEGT come from the germline V gene. The ends lost 5 bases at V and 7 bases at J; junction bases unmatched: 19. The CDR3 is made up of 19 amino acids.

The gene calls are TRBV4-3 and TRBJ2-5; maybe TRBD2 (6 bases). With 1 base removed from V and 5 bases from J, the gap between germline ends came to 8 bases. This CDR3 has 13 amino acids. Germline-derived CDR1 and CDR2 are LGHNA and YSLEER. The CDR3 bases are TGCGCCAGCAGCCAAGCGGGGGAGGAGACCCAGTACTTC. It translates to CASSQAGEETQYF.

This chain joins TRBV25-1 and TRBJ1-2; weak D call: TRBD1 (5 bases). The CDR3 has 14 amino acids. V was trimmed by 3 bases and J by 2 bases, leaving 10 bases between them. Germline CDR1 reads MGHDK; CDR2 reads SYGVNS. This chain's CDR3 is CASSEAGQNYGYTF. As DNA, the CDR3 is TGTGCCAGCAGTGAGGCCGGACAAAACTATGGCTACACCTTC.

V is TRBV6-4 and J is TRBJ2-3; TRBD2 matches at 7 bases. The germline V gene has CDR1 MRHNA and CDR2 SNTAGT. Losses at the gene ends were 4 bases for V and 4 bases for J; bases not matched to a gene: 5. The CDR3 sequence is 14 residues long. CDR3 nucleotide sequence: TGTGCCAGCAGTGCAAGTGGGGGGGCAGATACGCAGTATTTT. This encodes CASSASGGADTQYF.

Turning to this clone: This specimen includes other DNA sequences encoding the same CDR3. The rearrangement links TRBV20-1 to TRBJ1-5, with no clear D. Trimming cost V 5 bases and J 2 bases, with 1 base left between them. The germline CDR1 and CDR2 sequences are DFQATT and SNEGSKA (reference sequence). This CDR3 spans 10 amino acids. The CDR3 sequence: CSAGNQPQHF. In nucleotides, the CDR3 is TGCAGTGCTGGCAATCAGCCCCAGCATTTT.

V usage is TRBV6-5 and J usage is TRBJ2-3; TRBD1 is a possible D gene (5 bases). The CDR3 sequence is 15 residues long. V was clipped by 6 bases and J by 0 bases, with 13 bases between them. Germline lookup yields CDR1 MNHEY and CDR2 SVGAGI. The CDR3 loop is CASSRQLTSTDTQYF. The CDR3, as DNA: TGTGCCAGCAGCCGACAGCTGACTAGCACAGATACGCAGTATTTT.

The genes are TRBV5-6 and TRBJ1-5, with 11 bases aligning to TRBD1. The germline V gene encodes CDR1 SGHDT and CDR2 YYEEEE. The J segment lost 7 bases and the V segment lost 4 bases, leaving 10 bases of the junction unmatched. This CDR3 has 16 amino acids. The CDR3 reads CASSAKPGQGVQPQHF. Written as DNA, the CDR3 is TGTGCCAGCAGCGCGAAACCGGGACAGGGGGTCCAGCCCCAGCATTTT.

This clone turned up a few times. The chain recombines TRBV28 with TRBJ1-6; 10 bases are shared with TRBD1. From germline, CDR1 is MDHEN and CDR2 SYDVKM. This CDR3 spans 18 amino acids. V lost 5 bases, J lost 0 bases, and 7 bases stayed unmatched. The CDR3 DNA reads TGTGCCAGCAGTGGGGACAGGGGTCGGAGCTCCTATAATTCACCCCTCCACTTT. Protein product: CASSGDRGRSSYNSPLHF.

The chain carries TRBV5-1 and TRBJ2-7; D may be TRBD1 (5 bases). The CDR3 totals 12 residues. Germline-derived CDR1 and CDR2 are SGHRS and YFSETQ. V was clipped by 4 bases and J by 2 bases, with 7 bases between them. The CDR3 sequence: CASSVGAYEQYF. The CDR3 region has the DNA TGCGCCAGCAGCGTAGGGGCCTACGAGCAGTACTTC. Drawing the rest from reference TRBV5-1 and TRBJ2-7, the complete variable domain is KAGVTQTPRYLIKTRGQQVTLSCSPISGHRSVSWYQQTPGQGLQFLFEYFSETQRNKGNFPGRFSGRQFSNSRSEMNVSTLELGDSALYLCASSVGAYEQYFGPGTRLTVT.

The chain carries TRBV2 and TRBJ1-1; D gene uncertain. Per germline, CDR1 SNHLY and CDR2 FYNNEI. V shed 8 bases and J shed 5 bases, with 18 bases lying between them. This CDR3 has 14 amino acids. CDR3 protein: CASLRESGGTEAFF. The CDR3 DNA follows: TGTGCCAGCTTAAGAGAATCGGGAGGTACTGAAGCTTTCTTT.

The chain has TRBV28 and TRBJ1-2; D may be TRBD1 (5 bases). Trimming stripped 6 bases from V and 4 bases from J, with 21 bases between. This CDR3 spans 16 amino acids. Per the germline V gene, CDR1 is MDHEN and CDR2 is SYDVKM. CDR3 protein: CASSRPALGTSYGYTF. In DNA form, the CDR3 reads TGTGCCAGCAGCCGACCAGCTTTAGGGACCTCCTATGGCTACACCTTC.